The 8 T cell receptor beta chains given below trace back to one sample, sequenced in a study of T cells in Graves' hyperthyroidism and ophthalmopathy (dated by TCRdb to between 2019 and 2020). Libraries were made using multiplex PCR. The data were produced on an Illumina HiSeq 2000. Amplification of TCR beta CDR3 regions was carried out from RNA transcripts. The first round of RT-PCR for the TCR CDR3 was performed with the HTBI primer set and the Qiagen OneStep RT-PCR kit. TCRdb passed the public sequencing reads through fastp at Q25 and MiXCR, retaining productive beta sequences. Entries that share a CDR3 protein sequence are merged under the most common genes and DNA. This sample has 500,000 to 650,000 distinct CDR3 sequences in its table, and 17% of those were observed once. The biggest ten clones account for 15% to 20% of the sample. Sequences were obtained from blood. The receptors derive from a woman in her late teens or twenties with Graves' ophthalmopathy.

For this clonotype: A much larger clone lies one base from this, so it may be a read error. This sequence joins TRBV5-1 and TRBJ1-5; D is uncertain. The CDR3 contains 15 residues. From germline, CDR1 is SGHRS and CDR2 YFSETQ. The CDR3 protein is CASSLAGSLNQSQHF. CDR3 nucleotide sequence: TGCGCCAGCAGCTTGGCGGGCAGCCTCAATCAGTCCCAGCATTTT. Drawing the rest from reference TRBV5-1 and TRBJ1-5, the complete variable domain is KAGVTQTPRYLIKTRGQQVTLSCSPISGHRSVSWYQQTPGQGLQFLFEYFSETQRNKGNFPGRFSGRQFSNSRSEMNVSTLELGDSALYLCASSLAGSLNQSQHFGDGTRLSIL.

This clonotype was seen a few times. With a much larger clone just one base away, this may be a read error. The V and J genes are TRBV6-1 and TRBJ1-5, with 7 bases identical to TRBD1. The germline V gene encodes CDR1 MNHNS and CDR2 SASEGT. The CDR3 loop spans 16 amino acids. The J segment lost 3 bases and the V segment lost 5 bases, leaving 10 bases of the junction unmatched. CDR3 sequence reads: CASSPGTEGFNQPQHF. The CDR3 coding sequence is TGTGCCAGCAGTCCCGGGACAGAGGGCTTCAATCAGCCCCAGCATTTT.

V usage is TRBV5-8 and J usage is TRBJ2-2, with D unresolved. Germline CDR1 is SGHTS and CDR2 is YDEGEE. V gave up 2 bases and J gave up 2 bases, with 10 bases separating them. This CDR3 is 15 amino acids long. CDR3 residues: CASSLGRPNTGELFF. The CDR3 DNA is TGTGCCAGCAGCTTAGGCCGACCTAACACCGGGGAGCTGTTTTTT.

The V call is TRBV7-9, the J call TRBJ1-2; 8 bases match TRBD1. Germline V CDR1 and CDR2: SEHNR, FQNEAQ (reference sequence). The CDR3 totals 15 residues. J was trimmed by 2 bases and V by 5 bases; bases with no gene match: 7. The CDR3 sequence: CASSLGQGSNYGYTF. CDR3 sequence (DNA): TGTGCCAGCAGCCTCGGACAGGGCTCCAACTATGGCTACACCTTC.

This clonotype appeared many times. The rearrangement joins TRBV4-1 to TRBJ1-2; 8 bases agree with TRBD1. Germline loops: CDR1 MGHRA, CDR2 YSYEKL. With 4 bases clipped from V and 6 bases from J, the junction kept 10 bases outside the gene matches. The CDR3 totals 15 residues. The CDR3 region is CASSPRNRGIDGYTF. The DNA for the CDR3 is TGCGCCAGCAGCCCGAGGAACAGGGGGATTGATGGCTACACCTTC.

This clonotype was found many times. The chain couples TRBV10-3 to TRBJ2-7; 8 bases map to TRBD1. After removal of 4 bases from V and 6 bases from J, the junction contained 11 bases not matched to a gene. Germline V CDR1 and CDR2: ENHRY, SYGVKD. CDR3 length: 15 amino acids. CDR3 coding DNA: TGTGCCATCAGTGCCACGGACCTCCAGGGGGCCGAGCAGTACTTC. It is translated as CAISATDLQGAEQYF.

This clonotype was counted many times. The gene calls are TRBV5-1 and TRBJ2-7; D remains unclear. V was cut by 4 bases and J by 2 bases, with 10 bases left in between. CDR1 is SGHRS, CDR2 YFSETQ, per germline. The CDR3 contains 13 residues. DNA for the CDR3: TGCGCCAGCAGCCTCGAGTTGGCCTACGAGCAGTACTTC. Its protein is CASSLELAYEQYF.

This clonotype was counted at least ten times. The junction differs from germline at one of its ends, possibly a read error. The chain links TRBV12-3 or TRBV12-4 to TRBJ2-7, with 12 nucleotides matching TRBD2. This CDR3 is 15 amino acids long. CDR3 residues: CASSLAGGPSYEQYF. CDR3 nucleotides: TGTGCCAGCAGTCTAGCGGGAGGGCCCTCCTACGAGCAGTACTTC.